A single sample is the source of the 21 T cell receptor beta chains below, sequenced in a study of molecular identifiers for immune sequencing clone quantification (dated 2018 in TCRdb). Libraries were prepared through PCR. TCRdb shows the sequencer as NextSeq 500. TCRdb reprocessed the public reads (quality trimming at Q25 with fastp, clone calling with MiXCR) and kept in-frame beta chains. When rows share a CDR3 protein, they turn into one entry using the most common DNA and genes. The sample has about 330,000 distinct CDR3 sequences on record, about a quarter of them singletons. The ten largest clones add up to around 0.74% of the sample. The sample taken for sequencing was naive CD8+ T cells from blood, with Jurkat cell RNA spiked in. The cell subset or site tag for this specimen amounts to: FACS-sorted CD8+CD4-CCR7+CD45RA+ naive T cells. These receptors came from a human donor in good health. Some libraries in this study had Jurkat cell RNA spiked in.

As regards this clonotype: Since a much larger clone is just one base distant, this may be a read error. The conserved phenylalanine or tryptophan normally closing the CDR3 is absent here, so this likely arose from a read error. The gene calls are TRBV5-1 and TRBJ1-5; 8 positions match TRBD1. The germline V gene encodes CDR1 SGHRS and CDR2 YFSETQ. The CDR3 extends over 16 amino acids. V dropped 4 bases and J dropped 9; count of bases not matched to a gene: 15. CDR3 in amino acids: CASSPVVGQGISPQHL. DNA of the CDR3: TGCGCCAGCAGCCCGGTGGTTGGACAGGGAATTTCGCCCCAGCATCTT.

Ten or more counts support this clonotype. The J gene is TRBJ2-5, the V gene TRBV12-3 or TRBV12-4, with TRBD2 matching 11 bases. The V segment lost 6 bases and the J segment 3 bases; nucleotides outside the gene matches: 6. The CDR3 is 15 residues long. CDR3: CASSLSGGAEETQYF. The CDR3 DNA is TGTGCCAGCAGCCTTAGCGGGGGGGCCGAAGAGACCCAGTACTTC.

About this clonotype itself: A read error is possible here, since a much larger clone lies one base away. The chain employs TRBV29-1 and TRBJ2-3, with 10 positions matching TRBD2. CDR1 is SQVTM, CDR2 ANQGSEA, per germline. The CDR3 contains 14 residues. For the CDR3, the DNA is TGCAGCGTTGTACTAGCGGGGAACACAGATCCGCAGTATTTT. Translating it yields CSVVLAGNTDPQYF.

A word on this clonotype: A junction boundary mismatches the germline segment, possibly from a read error. The V gene is TRBV27, the J gene TRBJ2-7, with D perhaps TRBD1 (6 bases). This CDR3 contains 14 residues. Germline CDR1 and CDR2: MNHEY and SMNVEV (reference sequence). CDR3: CASSFIYGQYEQHF. CDR3 sequence (DNA): TGTGCCAGCAGTTTCATCTATGGACAGTACGAGCAGCACTTC.

Of note for this clonotype: It may be a read error: a sequence one base away is much more abundant. The chain combines TRBV7-2 with TRBJ2-1; D is possibly TRBD2 (6 bases). The germline gives CDR1 SGHTA, CDR2 FQGNSA. This CDR3 comprises 15 residues. CDR3 in DNA: TGTGCCAGCATCTTAGAGCGGGTCTCCTACAATGAGCAGTTCTTC. Protein: CASILERVSYNEQFF.

Concerning this clonotype itself: Given a much more abundant clone one base away, this may be a read error. The CDR3 does not end in the conserved phenylalanine or tryptophan, so this is likely a read error. The chain is built from TRBV12-3 or TRBV12-4 and TRBJ1-5; unclear D gene. V lost 1 base and J lost 0, with 4 bases in between. The CDR3 extends over 14 amino acids. CDR3 DNA: TGTGCCAGCAGTTTAGTCGATAGCAATCAGCCCCAGCATCTT. Translated, it gives CASSLVDSNQPQHL.

The table lists this clonotype with many counts. The chain links TRBV12-3 or TRBV12-4 to TRBJ2-3; the D is unclear. The V and J ends lost 4 bases and 5 bases respectively, with 19 bases between them. The CDR3 runs 16 residues. CDR3 DNA sequence: TGTGCCAGCAGTTCCTCTCAACCTGCCTTGGTAGATACGCAGTATTTT. This sequence encodes CASSSSQPALVDTQYF.

The J gene is TRBJ1-3, the V gene TRBV3-1; D gene uncertain. Germline CDR1 LGHDT, CDR2 YNNKEL (reference sequence). With 0 bases removed from V and 2 bases from J, the gap between germline ends came to 14 bases. The CDR3 consists of 17 residues. CDR3 nucleotides: TGTGCCAGCAGCCAAGATCGGACGGAGGTAACTGGAAACACCATATATTTT. Its protein product is CASSQDRTEVTGNTIYF.

The chain employs TRBV12-3 or TRBV12-4 and TRBJ1-1, with 11 bases that match TRBD1. Losses at the gene ends were 6 bases for V and 1 base for J; bases not matched to a gene: 7. The CDR3 has 16 residues. The CDR3 region has the DNA TGTGCCAGCAGCCGGTCCGGACAGGGGGCGAACACTGAAGCTTTCTTT. Protein product: CASSRSGQGANTEAFF.

This clonotype was counted ten times or more. The chain links TRBV27 to TRBJ1-2; TRBD1 matches at 11 bases. V lost 4 bases to trimming and J lost 3 bases; unmatched junction nucleotides: 7. The CDR3 consists of 16 residues. The germline CDR1 and CDR2 sequences are MNHEY and SMNVEV (reference sequence). CDR3 in DNA: TGTGCCAGCAGTTCGGACGGGACAGGGGGTTACTATGGCTACACCTTC. This codes for CASSSDGTGGYYGYTF.

Ten or more counts support this clonotype. The V gene is TRBV7-9, the J gene TRBJ2-7; TRBD1 matches at 8 bases. Germline trimming cut 4 bases from V and 3 bases from J; bases unmatched to any gene: 8. Looked up from germline, CDR1 is SEHNR and CDR2 is FQNEAQ (reference sequence). This CDR3 is built from 15 residues. CDR3 in amino acids: CASSSTGQVNYEQYF. CDR3 coding DNA: TGTGCCAGCAGCTCTACGGGACAGGTCAACTACGAGCAGTACTTC. The full variable domain, completed using reference TRBV7-9 and TRBJ2-7, is DTGVSQNPRHKITKRGQNVTFRCDPISEHNRLYWYRQTLGQGPEFLTYFQNEAQLEKSRLLSDRFSAERPKGSFSTLEIQRTEQGDSAMYLCASSSTGQVNYEQYFGPGTRLTVT.

A word on this clonotype: A much larger clonotype is one base distant, so this may be a read error. This chain uses TRBV14 with TRBJ2-7, with D unresolved. The CDR3 has 16 amino acids. The germline V gene has CDR1 SGHDN and CDR2 FVKESK. The V and J ends lost 1 base and 0 bases respectively, with 13 bases between them. The CDR3 loop reads CASSQGPGPSSYEQYF. The CDR3 region has the DNA TGTGCCAGCAGCCAAGGACCGGGCCCTAGCTCCTACGAGCAGTACTTC.

CDR3 in DNA: TGTGCCAGCTCGAGGGCGGACCAAGAGACCCAGTACTTC. This gives the protein CASSRADQETQYF. This chain joins TRBV25-1 and TRBJ2-5, with a possible D match to TRBD2 (5 bases). Germline CDR1 MGHDK, CDR2 SYGVNS. With 8 bases removed from V and 0 bases from J, the gap between germline ends came to 10 bases. The CDR3 is 13 residues long.

This chain connects TRBV29-1 to TRBJ2-3; 14 bases map to TRBD2. V gave up 3 bases and J gave up 5 bases; unmatched junction bases: 10. CDR1 and CDR2 (germline): SQVTM, ANQGSEA. The CDR3 consists of 17 residues. CDR3 sequence: CSVDFVGLAGVKDTQYF. The CDR3 nucleotides read TGCAGCGTTGATTTTGTGGGACTAGCGGGAGTTAAAGATACGCAGTATTTT.

This clonotype has just a few counts. This chain connects TRBV4-1 to TRBJ1-1; no clear D gene. The CDR3 totals 14 residues. Trimming shortened V by 4 bases and J by 0 bases, and 9 bases separated the two germline ends. Germline CDR1 is MGHRA and CDR2 is YSYEKL. CDR3 sequence (DNA): TGCGCCAGCAGCCTGACTCTTGTGAACACTGAAGCTTTCTTT. Its protein is CASSLTLVNTEAFF.

Notes on this clonotype: A much larger clone lies one base from this, so it may be a read error. The V and J genes are TRBV28 and TRBJ2-7, with a weak D call TRBD1 (6 bases). The length of the CDR3 is 15 residues. Deletions cut 3 bases from V and 5 bases from J, with 17 bases between. Per germline, CDR1 MDHEN and CDR2 SYDVKM. The CDR3 DNA follows: TGTGCCAGCAGTTTCCTGCCCGACAGGCTACACGAGCAGTACTTC. Translating gives CASSFLPDRLHEQYF.

This clonotype came up many times. V usage is TRBV27 and J usage is TRBJ2-3; D not certain. Germline lookup yields CDR1 MNHEY and CDR2 SMNVEV (reference sequence). This CDR3 contains 15 residues. With 4 bases removed from V and 6 bases from J, the gap between germline ends came to 17 bases. The CDR3 region has the DNA TGTGCCAGCAGTTCACATGACCTTCCTTTGGATACGCAGTATTTT. It translates to CASSSHDLPLDTQYF.

For this clonotype: A much larger clone differs by one base, so this may be a read error. This rearrangement joins TRBV27 to TRBJ2-1; 13 nucleotides align to TRBD2. The CDR3 covers 16 residues. Germline lookup yields CDR1 MNHEY and CDR2 SMNVEV (reference sequence). V dropped 5 bases and J dropped 9; count of bases not matched to a gene: 10. The DNA of the CDR3 is TGTGCCAGCAGTCCTACTAGCGGGGGGGCCTCTATTGAGCAGTTCTTC. Translating it yields CASSPTSGGASIEQFF.

This clonotype was recorded many times. This chain uses TRBV12-3 or TRBV12-4 with TRBJ1-2, with D tentatively TRBD1 (5 bases). The CDR3 loop spans 15 amino acids. Trimming removed 4 bases at V and 5 bases at J, with 17 bases between. CDR3 sequence (DNA): TGTGCCAGCAGTTCCTCGTGGATCAGGGAGTATGGCTACACCTTC. Translated, it gives CASSSSWIREYGYTF.

This clonotype was seen many times. This chain uses TRBV5-1 with TRBJ1-1; D not certain. Germline CDR1 is SGHRS and CDR2 is YFSETQ. The V end was cut by 0 bases, the J end by 5 bases, with 14 bases between. There are 15 residues in the CDR3. In nucleotides, the CDR3 is TGCGCCAGCAGCTTGGAAGGCCCACTGAGGACTGAAGCTTTCTTT. As protein: CASSLEGPLRTEAFF.

The rearrangement uses TRBV2 and TRBJ2-3; D is possibly TRBD1 (5 bases). V was shortened by 4 bases and J by 2 bases, with 10 bases between the two germline ends. The germline V gene has CDR1 SNHLY and CDR2 FYNNEI. CDR3 length: 14 amino acids. The DNA for the CDR3 is TGTGCCAGCAGTGCGGCAGGGATCACAGATACGCAGTATTTT. Translated: CASSAAGITDTQYF.